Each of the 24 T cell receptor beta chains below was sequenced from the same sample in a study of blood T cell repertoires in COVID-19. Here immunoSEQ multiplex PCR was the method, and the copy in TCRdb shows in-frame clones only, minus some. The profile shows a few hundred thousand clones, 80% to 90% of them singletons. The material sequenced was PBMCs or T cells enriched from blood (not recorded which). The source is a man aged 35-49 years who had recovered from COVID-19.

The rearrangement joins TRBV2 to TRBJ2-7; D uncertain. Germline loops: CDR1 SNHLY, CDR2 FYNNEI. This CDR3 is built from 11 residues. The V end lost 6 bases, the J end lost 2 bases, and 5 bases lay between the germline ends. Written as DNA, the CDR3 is TGTGCCAGCAGCCTCCCCTACGAGCAGTACTTC. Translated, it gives CASSLPYEQYF.

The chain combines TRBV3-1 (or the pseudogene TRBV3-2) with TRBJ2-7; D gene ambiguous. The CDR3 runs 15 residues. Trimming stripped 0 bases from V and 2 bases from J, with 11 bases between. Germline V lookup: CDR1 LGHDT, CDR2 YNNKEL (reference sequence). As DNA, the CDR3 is TGTGCCAGCAGCCAAGAGTGGGCAGTACCCTACGAGCAGTACTTC. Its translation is CASSQEWAVPYEQYF.

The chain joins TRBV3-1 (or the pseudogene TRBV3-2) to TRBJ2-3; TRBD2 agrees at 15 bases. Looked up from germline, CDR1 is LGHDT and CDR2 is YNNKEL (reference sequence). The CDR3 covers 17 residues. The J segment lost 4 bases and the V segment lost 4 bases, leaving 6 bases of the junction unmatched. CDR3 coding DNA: TGTGCCAGCAGCCTCGGACTAGCGGGGGGGGGCCCAGATACGCAGTATTTT. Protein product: CASSLGLAGGGPDTQYF.

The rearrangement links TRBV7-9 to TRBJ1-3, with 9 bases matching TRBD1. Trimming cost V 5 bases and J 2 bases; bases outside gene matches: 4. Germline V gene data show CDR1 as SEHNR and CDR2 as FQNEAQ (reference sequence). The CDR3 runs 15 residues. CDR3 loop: CASSPTGGPGNTIYF. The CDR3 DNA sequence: TGTGCCAGCAGCCCCACAGGGGGCCCTGGAAACACCATATATTTT.

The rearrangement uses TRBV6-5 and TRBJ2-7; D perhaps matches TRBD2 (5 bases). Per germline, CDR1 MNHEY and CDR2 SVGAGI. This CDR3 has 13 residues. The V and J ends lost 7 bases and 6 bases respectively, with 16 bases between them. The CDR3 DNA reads TGTGCCAGCACTCTCTCGGGTCGGGGCGAGCAGTACTTC. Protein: CASTLSGRGEQYF.

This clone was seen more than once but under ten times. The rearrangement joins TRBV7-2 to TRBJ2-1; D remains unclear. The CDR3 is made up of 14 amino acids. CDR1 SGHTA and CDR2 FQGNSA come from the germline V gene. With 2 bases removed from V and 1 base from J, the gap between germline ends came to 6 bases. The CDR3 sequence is CASSLSGSYNEQFF. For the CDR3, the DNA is TGTGCCAGCAGCTTATCCGGTTCCTACAATGAGCAGTTCTTC.

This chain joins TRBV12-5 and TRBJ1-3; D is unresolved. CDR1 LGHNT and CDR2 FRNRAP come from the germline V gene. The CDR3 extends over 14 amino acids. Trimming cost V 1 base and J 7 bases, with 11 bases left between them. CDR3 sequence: CASGLDPTRNTIYF. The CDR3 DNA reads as TGTGCTAGTGGTTTGGACCCGACGAGGAACACCATATATTTT. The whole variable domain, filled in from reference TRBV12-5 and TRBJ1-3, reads DARVTQTPRHKVTEMGQEVTMRCQPILGHNTVFWYRQTMMQGLELLAYFRNRAPLDDSGMPKDRFSAEMPDATLATLKIQPSEPRDSAVYFCASGLDPTRNTIYFGEGSWLTVV.

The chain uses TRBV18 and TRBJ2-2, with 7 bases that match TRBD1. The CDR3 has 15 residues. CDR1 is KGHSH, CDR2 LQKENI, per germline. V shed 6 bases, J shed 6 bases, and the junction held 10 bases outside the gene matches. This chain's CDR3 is CASSPGTAGAGELFF. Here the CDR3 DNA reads TGTGCCAGCTCCCCCGGGACAGCCGGGGCCGGGGAGCTGTTTTTT.

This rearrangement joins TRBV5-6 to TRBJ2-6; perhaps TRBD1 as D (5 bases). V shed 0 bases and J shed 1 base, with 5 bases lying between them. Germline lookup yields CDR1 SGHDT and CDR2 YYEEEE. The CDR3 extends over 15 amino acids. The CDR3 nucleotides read TGTGCCAGCAGCTTGGCAGGGTCTGGGGCCAACGTCCTGACTTTC. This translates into CASSLAGSGANVLTF.

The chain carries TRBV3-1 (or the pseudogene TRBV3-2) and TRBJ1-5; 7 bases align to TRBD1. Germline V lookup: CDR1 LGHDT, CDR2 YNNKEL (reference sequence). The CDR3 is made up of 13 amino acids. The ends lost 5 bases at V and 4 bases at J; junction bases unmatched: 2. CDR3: CASSIQGNQPQHF. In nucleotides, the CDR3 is TGTGCCAGCAGCATACAGGGGAATCAGCCCCAGCATTTT.

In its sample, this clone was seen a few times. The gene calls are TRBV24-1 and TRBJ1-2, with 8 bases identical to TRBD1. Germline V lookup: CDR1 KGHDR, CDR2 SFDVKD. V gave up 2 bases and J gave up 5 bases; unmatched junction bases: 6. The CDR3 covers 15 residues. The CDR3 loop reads CATSDSTGARYGYTF. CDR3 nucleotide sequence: TGTGCCACCAGTGATTCGACAGGGGCGAGATATGGCTACACCTTC.

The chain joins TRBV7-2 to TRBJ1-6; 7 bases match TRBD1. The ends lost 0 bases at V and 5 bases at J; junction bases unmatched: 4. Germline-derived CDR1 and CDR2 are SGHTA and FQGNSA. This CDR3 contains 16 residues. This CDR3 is CASSLAIGQDNSPLHF. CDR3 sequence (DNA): TGTGCCAGCAGCTTAGCTATCGGACAGGATAATTCACCCCTCCACTTT. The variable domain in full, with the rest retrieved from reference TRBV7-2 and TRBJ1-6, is GAGVSQSPSNKVTEKGKDVELRCDPISGHTALYWYRQSLGQGLEFLIYFQGNSAPDKSGLPSDRFSAERTGGSVSTLTIQRTQQEDSAVYLCASSLAIGQDNSPLHFGNGTRLTVT.

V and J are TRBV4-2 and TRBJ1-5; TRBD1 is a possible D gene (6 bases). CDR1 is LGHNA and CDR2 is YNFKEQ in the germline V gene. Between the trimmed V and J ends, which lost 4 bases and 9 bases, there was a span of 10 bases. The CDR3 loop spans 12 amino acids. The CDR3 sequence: CASSRAGAPQHF. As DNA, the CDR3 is TGTGCCAGCAGCCGAGCAGGGGCGCCCCAGCATTTT.

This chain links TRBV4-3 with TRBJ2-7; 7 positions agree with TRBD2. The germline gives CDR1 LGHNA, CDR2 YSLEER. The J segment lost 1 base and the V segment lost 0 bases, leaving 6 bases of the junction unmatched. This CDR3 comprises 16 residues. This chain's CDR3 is CASSQDGGGGSYEQYF. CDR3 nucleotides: TGCGCCAGCAGCCAAGATGGTGGGGGGGGGTCCTACGAGCAGTACTTC.

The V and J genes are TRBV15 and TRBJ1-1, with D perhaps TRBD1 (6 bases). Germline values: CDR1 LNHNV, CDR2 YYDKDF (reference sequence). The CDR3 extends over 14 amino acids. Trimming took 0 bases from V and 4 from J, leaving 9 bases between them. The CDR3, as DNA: TGTGCCACCAGCAGAGAACAGGGACGCACTGAAGCTTTCTTT. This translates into CATSREQGRTEAFF.

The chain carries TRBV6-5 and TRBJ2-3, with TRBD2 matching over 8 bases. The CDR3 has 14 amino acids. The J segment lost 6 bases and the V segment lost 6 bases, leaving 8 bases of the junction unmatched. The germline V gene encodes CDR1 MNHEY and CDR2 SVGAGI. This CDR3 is CASRSGTSFDTQYF. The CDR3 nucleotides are TGTGCCAGCAGATCCGGGACTAGTTTTGATACGCAGTATTTT.

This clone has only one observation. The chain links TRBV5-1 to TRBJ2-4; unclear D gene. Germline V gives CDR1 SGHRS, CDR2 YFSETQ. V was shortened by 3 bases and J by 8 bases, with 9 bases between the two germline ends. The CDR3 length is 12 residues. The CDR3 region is CASSSGTDIQYF. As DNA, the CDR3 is TGCGCCAGCAGCTCTGGTACAGACATTCAGTACTTC.

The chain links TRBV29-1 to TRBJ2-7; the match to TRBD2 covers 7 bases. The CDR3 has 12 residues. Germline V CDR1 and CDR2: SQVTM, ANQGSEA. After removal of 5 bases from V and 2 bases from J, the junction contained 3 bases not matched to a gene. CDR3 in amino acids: CSVREGTYEQYF. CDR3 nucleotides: TGCAGCGTTAGGGAGGGGACCTACGAGCAGTACTTC.

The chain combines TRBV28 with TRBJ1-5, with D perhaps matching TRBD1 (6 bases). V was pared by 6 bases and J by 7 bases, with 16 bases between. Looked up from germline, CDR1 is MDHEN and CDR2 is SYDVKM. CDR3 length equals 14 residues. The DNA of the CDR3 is TGTGCCAGCAGCAACGGGGGGCTCAGGCAGCCCCAGCATTTT. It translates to CASSNGGLRQPQHF. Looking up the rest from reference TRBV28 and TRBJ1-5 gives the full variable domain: DVKVTQSSRYLVKRTGEKVFLECVQDMDHENMFWYRQDPGLGLRLIYFSYDVKMKEKGDIPEGYSVSREKKERFSLILESASTNQTSMYLCASSNGGLRQPQHFGDGTRLSIL.

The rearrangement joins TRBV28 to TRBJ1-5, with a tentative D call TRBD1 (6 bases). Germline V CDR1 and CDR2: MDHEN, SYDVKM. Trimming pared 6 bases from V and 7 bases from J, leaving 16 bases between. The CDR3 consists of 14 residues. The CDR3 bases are TGTGCCAGCAGACAACAGGGACCTGCCCAGCCCCAGCATTTT. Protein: CASRQQGPAQPQHF.

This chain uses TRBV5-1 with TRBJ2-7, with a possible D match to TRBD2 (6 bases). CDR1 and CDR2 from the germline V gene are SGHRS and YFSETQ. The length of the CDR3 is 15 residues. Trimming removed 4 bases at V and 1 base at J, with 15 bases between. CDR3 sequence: CASSLQASESYEQYF. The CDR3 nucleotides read TGCGCCAGCAGCCTACAGGCTAGCGAATCCTACGAGCAGTACTTC.

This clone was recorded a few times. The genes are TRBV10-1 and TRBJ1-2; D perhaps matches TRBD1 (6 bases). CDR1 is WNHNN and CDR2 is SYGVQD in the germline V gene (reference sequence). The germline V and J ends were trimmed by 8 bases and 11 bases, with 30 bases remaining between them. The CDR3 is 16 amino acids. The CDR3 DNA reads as TGCGCCAGCCCTGGGGGCAGGGCAGGGAACCCACCTAGGTACACCTTC. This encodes CASPGGRAGNPPRYTF.

In DNA form, the CDR3 reads TGTGCCAGCAGCTTTAGCGGGGGGATCGGGCAAGAGACCCAGTACTTC. Residues: CASSFSGGIGQETQYF. V is TRBV7-2 and J is TRBJ2-5; 10 bases fit TRBD2. V gave up 3 bases and J gave up 2 bases; unmatched junction bases: 6. The germline gives CDR1 SGHTA, CDR2 FQGNSA. The CDR3 spans 16 residues.

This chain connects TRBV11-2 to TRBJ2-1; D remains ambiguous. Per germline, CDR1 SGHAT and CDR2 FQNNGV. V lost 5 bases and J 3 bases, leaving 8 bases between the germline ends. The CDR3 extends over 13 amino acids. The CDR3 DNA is TGTGCCAGCAGCCCTCCGGGCTACAATGAGCAGTTCTTC. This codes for CASSPPGYNEQFF.